This T cell receptor beta chain was observed in a study of blood T cells in healthy people across ages. Next came a second PCR, run for roughly 6 to 11 cycles, which used a sample-barcoded 5' primer along with a J-beta primer mix. Every molecule of cDNA carried a tag from a template-switch adaptor with 12 random nucleotides. TCRdb re-analysed the 5' RACE reads in MiXCR, keeping a single row per CDR3 protein. The sample has over 950,000 distinct CDR3 sequences, 51% seen once. The V gene's germline CDR1 is LGHDT and CDR2 YNNKEL (reference sequence). Trimming took 5 bases from V and 9 from J; bases not matched to a gene: 5. The CDR3 runs to 13 residues.

V gene TRBV3-1 combines with J gene TRBJ2-1; 9 positions agree with TRBD2. This clonotype was sampled from an older woman in good health. Material for sequencing was blood. CDR3 coding DNA: TGTGCCAGCAGCGGGACTAGCAGGGGTGAGCAGTTCTTC. The encoded protein is CASSGTSRGEQFF.